These 24 T cell receptor beta chains were all obtained from the same sample, sequenced in a study of T cell responses to AZD1222 COVID-19 vaccine. The protocol was immunoSEQ multiplex PCR, while the TCRdb copy is restricted to in-frame clones and leaves out a portion. The table records some 120,000 clones, 87% of them present only once. This sample comprised peripheral blood, obtained on day 0 of AZD1222 vaccination. These receptor sequences come from an adult in good health.

The chain combines TRBV19 with TRBJ2-1, with 9 bases lining up with TRBD2. Unmatched junction bases numbered 10, after V lost 5 bases and J lost 2 bases. The germline V gene encodes CDR1 LNHDA and CDR2 SQIVND (reference sequence). This CDR3 contains 17 residues. The CDR3 bases are TGTGCCAGTAGTCCCCAGGGGCGGGAGGGTGCCTACAATGAGCAGTTCTTC. It specifies CASSPQGREGAYNEQFF.

The chain links TRBV3-1 (or the pseudogene TRBV3-2) to TRBJ1-1; weak D call: TRBD1 (6 bases). Trimming removed 1 base at V and 4 bases at J, with 10 bases between. The CDR3 is 14 residues long. From germline, CDR1 is LGHDT and CDR2 YNNKEL (reference sequence). This CDR3 is CASSQVRGATEAFF. CDR3 nucleotide sequence: TGTGCCAGCAGCCAAGTCCGGGGGGCCACTGAAGCTTTCTTT.

This sequence joins TRBV28 and TRBJ2-1; 9 bases fit TRBD2. Trimming removed 5 bases from V and 5 bases from J; junction bases left unmatched: 10. Per germline, CDR1 MDHEN and CDR2 SYDVKM. The CDR3 contains 16 residues. The DNA of the CDR3 is TGTGCCAGCAGTCCCGTAGCGGGAGTAAGGGACAATGAGCAGTTCTTC. It yields the protein CASSPVAGVRDNEQFF.

V and J are TRBV7-6 and TRBJ2-7; TRBD1 matches at 9 bases. CDR1 and CDR2 from the germline V gene are SGHVS and FNYEAQ. The V segment lost 5 bases and the J segment 5 bases; nucleotides outside the gene matches: 13. This CDR3 region has 16 residues. CDR3 protein: CASSLVGQGGRNEQYF. The CDR3 region has the DNA TGTGCCAGCAGCCTAGTGGGACAGGGTGGGAGGAACGAGCAGTACTTC.

This sequence joins TRBV28 and TRBJ2-4; perhaps TRBD1 as D (5 bases). V shed 3 bases and J shed 8 bases, with 8 bases lying between them. The CDR3 contains 12 residues. Per the germline V gene, CDR1 is MDHEN and CDR2 is SYDVKM. The CDR3 DNA sequence: TGTGCCAGCAGTTTCCAGGGCTACATTCAGTACTTC. Its protein is CASSFQGYIQYF. Supplemented by reference TRBV28 and TRBJ2-4, the full variable domain reads DVKVTQSSRYLVKRTGEKVFLECVQDMDHENMFWYRQDPGLGLRLIYFSYDVKMKEKGDIPEGYSVSREKKERFSLILESASTNQTSMYLCASSFQGYIQYFGAGTRLSVL.

The V and J genes are TRBV19 and TRBJ2-6, with 8 bases fitting TRBD1. The CDR3 is 17 residues long. From germline, CDR1 is LNHDA and CDR2 SQIVND (reference sequence). V lost 3 bases and J lost 0; bases outside the gene matches: 4. The CDR3 region has the DNA TGTGCCAGTAGTATTTGGACAGGGAGCTCTGGGGCCAACGTCCTGACTTTC. Translation: CASSIWTGSSGANVLTF.

The chain combines TRBV3-1 (or the pseudogene TRBV3-2) with TRBJ2-7; D ambiguous. Germline V gene data show CDR1 as LGHDT and CDR2 as YNNKEL (reference sequence). This CDR3 has 12 residues. Trimming took 5 bases from V and 5 from J, leaving 10 bases between them. The CDR3 sequence is CASSFFGDEQYF. The CDR3 bases are TGTGCCAGCAGCTTTTTTGGGGACGAGCAGTACTTC.

J is TRBJ2-3 and V is TRBV9; D is uncertain. CDR3 length: 16 residues. Germline V gene sequence: CDR1 SGDLS, CDR2 YYNGEE. Trimming pared 0 bases from V and 2 bases from J, leaving 13 bases between. CDR3 region: CASSVVGRLHTDTQYF. DNA for the CDR3: TGTGCCAGCAGCGTAGTGGGCCGTTTACACACAGATACGCAGTATTTT. Based on the CDR3 plus reference TRBV9 and TRBJ2-3, the full variable domain is DSGVTQTPKHLITATGQRVTLRCSPRSGDLSVYWYQQSLDQGLQFLIQYYNGEERAKGNILERFSAQQFPDLHSELNLSSLELGDSALYFCASSVVGRLHTDTQYFGPGTRLTVL.

The rearrangement joins TRBV28 to TRBJ2-3, with D perhaps TRBD2 (6 bases). V was pared by 5 bases and J by 12 bases, with 21 bases between. The V gene's germline CDR1 is MDHEN and CDR2 SYDVKM. The CDR3 consists of 14 residues. The CDR3: CASSVPGLQSSQYF. CDR3 bases: TGTGCCAGCAGTGTACCGGGACTCCAATCGTCACAGTATTTT. Variable domain in full (rest from reference TRBV28 and TRBJ2-3): DVKVTQSSRYLVKRTGEKVFLECVQDMDHENMFWYRQDPGLGLRLIYFSYDVKMKEKGDIPEGYSVSREKKERFSLILESASTNQTSMYLCASSVPGLQSSQYFGPGTRLTVL.

The table lists this clone with a few counts. The chain employs TRBV9 and TRBJ1-6; no clear D gene. V lost 4 bases and J 7 bases, leaving 12 bases between the germline ends. The germline V gene encodes CDR1 SGDLS and CDR2 YYNGEE. There are 14 residues in the CDR3. CDR3 bases: TGTGCCAGCAGCCGAGACGGTTCAAATTCACCCCTCCACTTT. Its protein product is CASSRDGSNSPLHF.

The chain uses TRBV3-1 (or the pseudogene TRBV3-2) and TRBJ2-7; D is perhaps TRBD1 (5 bases). The V gene lost 0 bases and the J gene lost 5 bases, with 17 bases spanning the gap. In germline, CDR1 is LGHDT, CDR2 YNNKEL (reference sequence). The CDR3 covers 16 residues. In DNA form, the CDR3 reads TGTGCCAGCAGCCAAGAGACTTGGACACGTCACCACGAGCAGTACTTC. Residues: CASSQETWTRHHEQYF.

The chain combines TRBV19 with TRBJ2-7, with 7 bases that match TRBD2. The germline V gene encodes CDR1 LNHDA and CDR2 SQIVND (reference sequence). With V trimmed by 3 bases and J by 3 bases, 5 bases remained unmatched. The CDR3 has 14 amino acids. DNA for the CDR3: TGTGCCAGTAGTATGGCCCAGCGGGACTACGAGCAGTACTTC. Residues: CASSMAQRDYEQYF.

The V and J genes are TRBV3-1 (or the pseudogene TRBV3-2) and TRBJ2-7, with 12 bases matching TRBD1. The CDR3 extends over 16 amino acids. The V gene's germline CDR1 is LGHDT and CDR2 YNNKEL (reference sequence). The V and J ends lost 4 bases and 5 bases, in that order; junction bases with no gene match: 9. The CDR3 sequence is CASSPPRDRGRHEQYF. CDR3 sequence (DNA): TGTGCCAGCAGCCCTCCCCGGGACAGGGGGCGGCACGAGCAGTACTTC.

The chain has TRBV27 and TRBJ1-1, with D unresolved. Germline-derived CDR1 and CDR2 are MNHEY and SMNVEV (reference sequence). The CDR3 extends over 16 amino acids. V was shortened by 6 bases and J by 3 bases, with 20 bases between the two germline ends. The CDR3 DNA follows: TGTGCCAGCAGGGCCGCTCAGACCCTTCGGGACACTGAAGCTTTCTTT. It specifies CASRAAQTLRDTEAFF.

The chain employs TRBV29-1 and TRBJ2-7; maybe TRBD1 (6 bases). There are 13 residues in the CDR3. The germline V gene encodes CDR1 SQVTM and CDR2 ANQGSEA. Trimming left V 6 bases short and J 6 bases short, with 18 bases between. The CDR3 sequence is CSVTPGHEGEQYF. The CDR3 nucleotides are TGCAGCGTGACACCGGGACACGAAGGCGAGCAGTACTTC.

This clone was seen just once. The J gene is TRBJ1-5, the V gene TRBV7-3; D not resolved. Germline assignment: CDR1 SGHTA and CDR2 FQGTGA. This CDR3 is 13 amino acids long. The V and J ends lost 1 base and 10 bases respectively, with 11 bases between them. The CDR3 loop reads CASSLNPGKPQHF. The CDR3 DNA reads as TGTGCCAGCAGCTTAAACCCGGGAAAACCCCAGCATTTT.

The chain couples TRBV15 to TRBJ2-2; TRBD2 agrees at 16 bases. Per the germline V gene, CDR1 is LNHNV and CDR2 is YYDKDF (reference sequence). V lost 2 bases to trimming and J lost 6 bases; unmatched junction nucleotides: 6. CDR3 length: 18 amino acids. CDR3 in amino acids: CATSRRAGTSGRAGELFF. CDR3 in DNA: TGTGCCACCAGCAGACGCGCCGGGACTAGCGGGAGGGCCGGGGAGCTGTTTTTT.

A few counts support this clone. The chain has TRBV9 and TRBJ2-5; the D is unclear. Trimming removed 0 bases from V and 1 base from J, with 10 bases in between. The CDR3 has 15 residues. The germline CDR1 and CDR2 sequences are SGDLS and YYNGEE. CDR3 in amino acids: CASSVGSAGQETQYF. For the CDR3, the DNA is TGTGCCAGCAGCGTAGGCTCGGCAGGCCAAGAGACCCAGTACTTC.

This chain connects TRBV19 to TRBJ1-2; no definite D call. CDR3 length: 15 amino acids. Trimming removed 5 bases from V and 4 bases from J, with 17 bases in between. Germline assignment: CDR1 LNHDA and CDR2 SQIVND (reference sequence). The CDR3 nucleotides read TGTGCCAGTAGTCCCACTCCCCCGGGATCCTATGGCTACACCTTC. Protein sequence: CASSPTPPGSYGYTF.

V gene TRBV6-5 combines with J gene TRBJ1-2; 8 positions match TRBD1. Per the germline V gene, CDR1 is MNHEY and CDR2 is SVGAGI. The V segment lost 5 bases and the J segment 8 bases; nucleotides outside the gene matches: 7. The CDR3 runs 13 residues. CDR3 amino acids: CASSQDREGGYTF. The CDR3 DNA follows: TGTGCCAGCAGTCAGGACAGGGAAGGAGGCTACACCTTC.

The rearrangement joins TRBV4-1 to TRBJ2-3, with 9 bases matching TRBD2. This CDR3 comprises 17 residues. V lost 4 bases, J lost 4 bases, and 12 bases stayed unmatched. Germline values: CDR1 MGHRA, CDR2 YSYEKL. The CDR3 nucleotides are TGCGCCAGCAGCCCGACTGGTAGCGGGAGTTTCGCAGATACGCAGTATTTT. Its translation is CASSPTGSGSFADTQYF.

The rearrangement links TRBV30 to TRBJ2-7; 8 bases fit TRBD1. This CDR3 has 12 amino acids. The germline V gene has CDR1 GTSNPN and CDR2 SVGIG (reference sequence). V shed 4 bases, J shed 5 bases, and the junction held 4 bases outside the gene matches. CDR3 coding DNA: TGTGCCTGGACAGGGGGCGCCAACGAGCAGTACTTC. Residues: CAWTGGANEQYF.

V gene TRBV10-3 combines with J gene TRBJ1-6; D uncertain. CDR1 is ENHRY and CDR2 is SYGVKD in the germline V gene. Trimming took off 6 bases at V and 1 base at J, with 4 bases between the two ends. The CDR3 is 13 amino acids. As DNA, the CDR3 is TGTGCCATCAGGGATTCCTATAATTCACCCCTCCACTTT. This translates into CAIRDSYNSPLHF.

The gene calls are TRBV4-1 and TRBJ1-5, with D perhaps TRBD1 (6 bases). Germline CDR1 MGHRA, CDR2 YSYEKL. The CDR3 sequence is 18 residues long. The ends were cut back, 2 bases at V and 0 bases at J, with 17 bases in the middle. Written as DNA, the CDR3 is TGCGCCAGCAGCCAAAGCCCGGACAGTTATTCTAGCAATCAGCCCCAGCATTTT. Its protein product is CASSQSPDSYSSNQPQHF.